The present entry profiles one T cell receptor beta chain with its context. Profiling relied on immunoSEQ multiplex PCR, and the TCRdb table lists in-frame clones only, not all of them. The table lists 150,000 to 200,000 clones, around 85% of them singletons. V trimming: 1 base; J trimming: 2 bases; junction bases outside the gene matches: 5. Germline V gene data show CDR1 as SGHTA and CDR2 as FQGNSA. This CDR3 contains 16 residues. This entry comes from a study of blood T cell repertoires in COVID-19. Material for sequencing was peripheral blood. The clonotype originates from a human donor with acute or convalescent COVID-19. The donor label of this sample is uncertain. The genes are TRBV7-2 and TRBJ2-7, with TRBD2 matching 10 bases. CDR3 residues: CASSLGSGGATYEQYF. The DNA for the CDR3 is TGTGCCAGCAGCTTAGGAAGCGGGGGGGCAACCTACGAGCAGTACTTC.